The source of this T cell receptor beta chain is a study of blood T cell repertoires in COVID-19. CDR1 and CDR2 (germline): SEHNR, FQNEAQ (reference sequence). The CDR3 runs 16 residues. V dropped 5 bases and J dropped 2; count of bases not matched to a gene: 10. The table came from immunoSEQ multiplex PCR; TCRdb's copy has only in-frame clones and leaves some out. The sample carries about 300,000 clones, approximately 85% recorded once. What was sequenced was PBMCs or T cells enriched from blood (not recorded which). This TCR was sampled from a man aged 25-45 years who had recovered from COVID-19. The chain uses TRBV7-9 and TRBJ2-7; 9 nucleotides align to TRBD1. This chain's CDR3 is CASSPFGTGKAYEQYF. In nucleotides, the CDR3 is TGTGCCAGCAGCCCTTTCGGGACAGGGAAAGCCTACGAGCAGTACTTC.